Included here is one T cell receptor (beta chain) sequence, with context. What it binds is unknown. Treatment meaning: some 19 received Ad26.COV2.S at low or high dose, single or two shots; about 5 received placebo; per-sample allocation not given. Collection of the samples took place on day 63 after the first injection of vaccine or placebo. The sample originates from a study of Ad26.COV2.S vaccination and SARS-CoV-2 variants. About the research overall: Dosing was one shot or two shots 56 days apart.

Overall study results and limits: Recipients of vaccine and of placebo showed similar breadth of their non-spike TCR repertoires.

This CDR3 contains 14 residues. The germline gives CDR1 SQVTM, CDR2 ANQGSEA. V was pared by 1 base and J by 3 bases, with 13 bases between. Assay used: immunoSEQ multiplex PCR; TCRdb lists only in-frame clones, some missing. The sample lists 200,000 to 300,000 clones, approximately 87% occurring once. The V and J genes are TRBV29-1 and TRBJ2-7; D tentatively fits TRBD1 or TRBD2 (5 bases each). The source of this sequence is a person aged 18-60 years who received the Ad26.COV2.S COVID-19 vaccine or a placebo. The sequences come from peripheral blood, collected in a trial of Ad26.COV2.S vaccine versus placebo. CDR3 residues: CSVEGGEGFYEQYF. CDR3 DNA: TGCAGCGTTGAAGGGGGAGAGGGGTTCTACGAGCAGTACTTC.